Below are 2 T cell receptor beta chains sequenced from a single sample in a study of blood T cell repertoires in COVID-19. Repertoires were generated with immunoSEQ multiplex PCR, while TCRdb's copy carries only in-frame clones and drops some. The sample has over 130,000 clones; around 80% are singletons. The specimen sequenced was peripheral blood. The source of these receptors is a woman of 80 years or more with active or convalescent COVID-19.

The chain recombines TRBV6-2 or TRBV6-3 with TRBJ1-5; TRBD1 might be the D (6 bases). This CDR3 spans 18 amino acids. Germline V CDR1 and CDR2: MNHEY, SVGEGT. Trimming cost V 6 bases and J 0 bases, with 21 bases left between them. CDR3 bases: TGTGCCAGCAGCACCGACAGGACCCGATTTTATAGCAATCAGCCCCAGCATTTT. This encodes CASSTDRTRFYSNQPQHF.

The gene calls are TRBV5-1 and TRBJ1-5, with D maybe TRBD1 (5 bases). The CDR3 sequence is 18 residues long. Trimming removed 3 bases from V and 4 bases from J, with 23 bases in between. CDR1 is SGHRS and CDR2 is YFSETQ in the germline V gene. The CDR3, as DNA: TGCGCCAGCAGCTGGGGCCCTGGGGTAGGGGAAAGGAATCAGCCCCAGCATTTT. Translated: CASSWGPGVGERNQPQHF.